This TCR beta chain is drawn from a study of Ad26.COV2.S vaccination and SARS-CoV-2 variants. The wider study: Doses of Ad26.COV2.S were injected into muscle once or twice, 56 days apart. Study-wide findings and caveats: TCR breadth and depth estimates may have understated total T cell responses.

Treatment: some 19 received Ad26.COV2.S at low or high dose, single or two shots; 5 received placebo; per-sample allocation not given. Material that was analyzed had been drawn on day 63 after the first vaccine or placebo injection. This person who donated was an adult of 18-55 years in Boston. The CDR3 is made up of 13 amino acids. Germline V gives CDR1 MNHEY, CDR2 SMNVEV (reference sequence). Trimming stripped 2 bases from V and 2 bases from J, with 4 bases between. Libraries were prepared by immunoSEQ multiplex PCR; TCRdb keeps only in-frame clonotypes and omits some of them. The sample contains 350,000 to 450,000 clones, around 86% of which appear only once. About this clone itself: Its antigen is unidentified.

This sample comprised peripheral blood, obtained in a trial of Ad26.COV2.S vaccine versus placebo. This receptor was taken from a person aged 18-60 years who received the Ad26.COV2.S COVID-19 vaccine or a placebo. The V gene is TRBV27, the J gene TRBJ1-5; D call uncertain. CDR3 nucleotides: TGTGCCAGCAGTTTACGGGGCAATCAGCCCCAGCATTTT. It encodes CASSLRGNQPQHF.